This T cell receptor (beta chain) comes out of a study of metastatic and nonmetastatic thyroid tumors. How the authors handled the data: The distant-metastasis classifier for papillary thyroid cancer was built from CDR3 differences across clinicopathological groups. Using MiXCR, TCRdb re-called clones from the PCR reads. TCRdb's processing, not the study's, gives the V and J calls here. The sample has more than 20,000 clones; around 13% are singletons. All patients were untreated before thyroid surgery. V lost 1 base and J lost 8; bases outside the gene matches: 3. The CDR3 covers 15 residues. Germline lookup yields CDR1 KGHSH and CDR2 LQKENI.

The sequencing sample was made of blood. This clonotype was sampled from a female donor with papillary thyroid cancer or a benign thyroid nodule (not recorded which). Some clones in this sample may be carry-over from other donors' samples. The V call is TRBV18, the J call TRBJ2-1; TRBD2 aligns across 12 bases. The CDR3 protein is CASSPRLAGVDEQFF. CDR3 nucleotides: TGTGCCAGCTCACCACGACTAGCGGGAGTGGATGAGCAGTTCTTC.